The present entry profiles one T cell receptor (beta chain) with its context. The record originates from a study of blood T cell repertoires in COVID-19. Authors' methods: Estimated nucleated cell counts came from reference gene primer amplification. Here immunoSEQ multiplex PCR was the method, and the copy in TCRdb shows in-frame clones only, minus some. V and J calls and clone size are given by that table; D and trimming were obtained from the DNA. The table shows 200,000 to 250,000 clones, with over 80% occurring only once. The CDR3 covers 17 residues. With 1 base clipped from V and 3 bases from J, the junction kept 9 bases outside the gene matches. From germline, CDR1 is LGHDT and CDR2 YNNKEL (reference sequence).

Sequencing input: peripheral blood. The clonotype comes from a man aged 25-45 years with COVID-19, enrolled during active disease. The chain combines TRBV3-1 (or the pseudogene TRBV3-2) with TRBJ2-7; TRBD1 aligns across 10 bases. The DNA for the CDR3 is TGTGCCAGCAGCCAAGGGGCCGGGACAGGGGTCTTCTACGAGCAGTACTTC. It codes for CASSQGAGTGVFYEQYF.